Presented here are 18 T cell receptor beta chains from one specimen sequenced in a study of shared clonotypes between healthy human individuals. Data came from immunoSEQ multiplex PCR; TCRdb stores just in-frame clones and leaves some out. The table includes about 330,000 clones, about 74% detected once. The sequencing input was memory CD4+ T cells sorted from blood. Subset given: CD45RA-negative fraction. Source of these receptors: a young man in good health.

The chain couples TRBV5-6 to TRBJ2-1; D perhaps matches TRBD2 (7 bases). Germline V gene sequence: CDR1 SGHDT, CDR2 YYEEEE. The CDR3 contains 16 residues. V lost 1 base and J 2 bases, leaving 13 bases between the germline ends. The CDR3, as DNA: TGTGCCAGCAGCTTGACTGCGGGGGCCCCCTACAATGAGCAGTTCTTC. Protein: CASSLTAGAPYNEQFF.

The rearrangement joins TRBV18 to TRBJ1-2, with D possibly being TRBD1 (5 bases). Germline CDR1 KGHSH, CDR2 LQKENI. The CDR3 extends over 14 amino acids. V lost 1 base, J lost 4 bases, and 10 bases lay in between. The CDR3 DNA sequence: TGTGCCAGCTCACCACAACAGGATTTCTATGGCTACACCTTC. Translated: CASSPQQDFYGYTF.

V usage is TRBV19 and J usage is TRBJ2-6; D call uncertain. V was shortened by 5 bases and J by 0 bases, with 11 bases between the two germline ends. CDR3 length: 16 residues. Germline V gene sequence: CDR1 LNHDA, CDR2 SQIVND (reference sequence). In DNA, the CDR3 is TGTGCCAGTAGTCCCGAATTATACTCTGGGGCCAACGTCCTGACTTTC. It is translated as CASSPELYSGANVLTF.

This clone was seen a few times. The chain links TRBV2 to TRBJ2-7; D possibly matches TRBD1 or TRBD2 (5 bases each). CDR3 length: 13 amino acids. Germline CDR1 is SNHLY and CDR2 is FYNNEI. Trimming shortened V by 8 bases and J by 4 bases, and 15 bases separated the two germline ends. DNA for the CDR3: TGTGCCAGCTCCCTCTCCGGGGCTTACGAGCAGTACTTC. This gives the protein CASSLSGAYEQYF.

This clone was seen a few times. This sequence joins TRBV7-9 and TRBJ2-5; 11 bases match TRBD2. The germline CDR1 and CDR2 sequences are SEHNR and FQNEAQ (reference sequence). The length of the CDR3 is 17 residues. J gave up 4 bases and V 2 bases, and 9 bases lay outside the gene matches. The CDR3 nucleotides read TGTGCCAGCAGCTTAACTAGCGGGAGCGGTAGCTTAGAGACCCAGTACTTC. Its protein is CASSLTSGSGSLETQYF. The variable domain in full, with the rest retrieved from reference TRBV7-9 and TRBJ2-5, is DTGVSQNPRHKITKRGQNVTFRCDPISEHNRLYWYRQTLGQGPEFLTYFQNEAQLEKSRLLSDRFSAERPKGSFSTLEIQRTEQGDSAMYLCASSLTSGSGSLETQYFGPGTRLLVL.

This chain uses TRBV5-1 with TRBJ2-7; TRBD2 aligns across 7 bases. Germline V gene data show CDR1 as SGHRS and CDR2 as YFSETQ. V dropped 1 base and J dropped 0; count of bases not matched to a gene: 10. The CDR3 consists of 17 residues. This CDR3 is CASSLWASGRYSYEQYF. In DNA form, the CDR3 reads TGCGCCAGCAGCTTGTGGGCTAGCGGCCGCTACTCCTACGAGCAGTACTTC.

The J gene is TRBJ2-1, the V gene TRBV29-1; 8 bases are a match to TRBD2. Germline lookup yields CDR1 SQVTM and CDR2 ANQGSEA. The CDR3 has 14 amino acids. V was clipped by 7 bases and J by 1 base; unmatched bases: 6. The CDR3 is CSGDAGGSYNEQFF. The CDR3 DNA is TGCAGCGGTGACGCGGGAGGATCCTACAATGAGCAGTTCTTC.

The V call is TRBV15, the J call TRBJ2-3; D might be TRBD2 (6 bases). Trimming left V 4 bases short and J 4 bases short, with 15 bases between. The germline V gene has CDR1 LNHNV and CDR2 YYDKDF (reference sequence). The CDR3 loop spans 15 amino acids. The CDR3 sequence: CATSTWEVPADTQYF. CDR3 DNA: TGTGCCACCAGCACCTGGGAGGTCCCCGCAGATACGCAGTATTTT.

This chain uses TRBV10-1 with TRBJ2-1; no firm D call. The CDR3 runs 13 residues. Germline CDR1 WNHNN, CDR2 SYGVQD (reference sequence). V shed 3 bases and J shed 0 bases, with 3 bases lying between them. CDR3 residues: CASSESSYNEQFF. The CDR3 bases are TGCGCCAGCAGTGAATCCTCCTACAATGAGCAGTTCTTC.

The chain recombines TRBV28 with TRBJ2-3, with D tentatively TRBD1 (5 bases). CDR3 length equals 11 residues. Germline assignment: CDR1 MDHEN and CDR2 SYDVKM. V lost 3 bases, J lost 9 bases, and 7 bases lay in between. The CDR3 loop reads CASSLKGTQYF. CDR3 DNA sequence: TGTGCCAGCAGTTTGAAGGGGACGCAGTATTTT.

This rearrangement joins TRBV5-8 to TRBJ2-7; 7 bases fit TRBD2. CDR3 length: 13 amino acids. Germline loops: CDR1 SGHTS, CDR2 YDEGEE. V dropped 4 bases and J dropped 4; count of bases not matched to a gene: 5. For the CDR3, the DNA is TGTGCCAGCAGCCGAGGGACTAATTACGAGCAGTACTTC. The encoded protein is CASSRGTNYEQYF.

V gene TRBV20-1 combines with J gene TRBJ1-4; D unclear. Germline V gives CDR1 DFQATT, CDR2 SNEGSKA (reference sequence). The CDR3 is 11 residues long. Trimming stripped 1 base from V and 8 bases from J, with 5 bases between. The CDR3 spells CSARVQEKLFF. DNA of the CDR3: TGCAGTGCTAGAGTACAGGAAAAACTGTTTTTT.

V is TRBV6-1 and J is TRBJ1-1; D remains unclear. Germline V gives CDR1 MNHNS, CDR2 SASEGT. This CDR3 has 14 residues. V was pared by 5 bases and J by 3 bases, with 13 bases between. CDR3 amino acids: CASSPGYKDTEAFF. CDR3 bases: TGTGCCAGCAGTCCTGGCTATAAGGACACTGAAGCTTTCTTT.

To note about this clone: Sequence at one end of the junction differs from germline and may be a read error. The CDR3: CASSPDRTVPPPSF. The CDR3 bases are TGTGCCAGCAGTCCGGACCGGACGGTCCCCCCTCCGAGCTTC. The chain joins TRBV27 to TRBJ2-7; unclear D gene. Germline V gene lookup returns CDR1 MNHEY and CDR2 SMNVEV (reference sequence). The CDR3 is 14 residues long.

The J gene is TRBJ2-2, the V gene TRBV5-6; D gene unclear. Germline lookup yields CDR1 SGHDT and CDR2 YYEEEE. This CDR3 contains 14 residues. V was shortened by 6 bases and J by 5 bases, with 14 bases between the two germline ends. Written as DNA, the CDR3 is TGTGCCAGCAAATATCTCGTGGGTACCGGGGAGCTGTTTTTT. Its protein is CASKYLVGTGELFF.

The genes are TRBV18 and TRBJ1-3; D uncertain. The CDR3 totals 14 residues. V was clipped by 2 bases and J by 2 bases, with 7 bases between them. Germline CDR1 KGHSH, CDR2 LQKENI. As DNA, the CDR3 is TGTGCCAGCTCACCAGGTCTTACTGGAAACACCATATATTTT. Its translation is CASSPGLTGNTIYF. Full variable domain (rest looked up from reference TRBV18 and TRBJ1-3): NAGVMQNPRHLVRRRGQEARLRCSPMKGHSHVYWYRQLPEEGLKFMVYLQKENIIDESGMPKERFSAEFPKEGPSILRIQQVVRGDSAAYFCASSPGLTGNTIYFGEGSWLTVV.

The chain joins TRBV28 to TRBJ2-3; D might be TRBD1 (5 bases). The V and J ends lost 5 bases and 7 bases respectively, with 16 bases between them. The CDR3 extends over 14 amino acids. Germline values: CDR1 MDHEN, CDR2 SYDVKM. CDR3 sequence reads: CASSGAGYGNTQYF. CDR3 DNA: TGTGCCAGCAGTGGAGCAGGGTATGGCAATACGCAGTATTTT.

The rearrangement links TRBV6-5 to TRBJ2-7, with 9 bases that match TRBD2. The CDR3 length is 14 residues. The V gene end was trimmed by 6 bases and the J gene end by 3 bases; junction bases not matched to a gene: 6. Germline lookup yields CDR1 MNHEY and CDR2 SVGAGI. CDR3 nucleotides: TGTGCCAGCAGGCGGGGGGGTAGCGGCTACGAGCAGTACTTC. It encodes CASRRGGSGYEQYF.